This T cell receptor (beta chain) was identified during a study of T cell responses to AZD1222 COVID-19 vaccine. Study-wide background: Second-dose intervals of approximately 4 or approximately 12 weeks were pooled. Study-wide results and limits: Repertoires were sampled only after the peak T cell response. Clonal diversity was possibly underestimated; the donors were predominantly white British and more often female.

In the case of this clone: Antigen specificity is unknown.

Profiling relied on immunoSEQ multiplex PCR, and the TCRdb table lists in-frame clones only, not all of them. Altogether 50,000 to 75,000 clones are present, about 74% being singletons, with the ten largest covering over 12%. The clonotype comes from an adult in good health. The sample consisted of peripheral blood, taken on day 0 of AZD1222 vaccination.

The CDR3 DNA sequence: TGTGCCACCAGCACTCCGACTAGCGGGGGCGATGAGCAGTTCTTC. Amino acid sequence: CATSTPTSGGDEQFF. The chain uses TRBV15 and TRBJ2-1; the match to TRBD2 covers 12 bases. J was trimmed by 8 bases and V by 4 bases; bases with no gene match: 6. Germline loops: CDR1 LNHNV, CDR2 YYDKDF (reference sequence). The CDR3 spans 15 residues.